This T cell receptor (beta chain) was sequenced for a study of cytomegalovirus exposure and HLA in healthy donors. 13 Jbeta primers and 60 Vbeta primers were used for the PCR. Data came from immunoSEQ multiplex PCR; TCRdb stores just in-frame clones and leaves some out. In the table there are under 200,000 clones, about 68% of which are singletons. The donors comprised healthy bone marrow donors. Donors showed nominal health when sampled, although they likely had unrecorded immune exposures. Germline V lookup: CDR1 LNHDA, CDR2 SQIVND (reference sequence). The V gene end was trimmed by 11 bases and the J gene end by 13 bases; junction bases not matched to a gene: 14. This CDR3 contains 14 residues.

This clonotype was obtained from a female donor in good health and CMV-seronegative. Sequencing was performed on PBMCs. This sequence joins TRBV19 and TRBJ1-6; TRBD1 matches 10 bases. Here the CDR3 DNA reads TGTGCCGCCCAGGGACAGGGGACGCAAGTGCCCCTCCACTTT. Protein product: CAAQGQGTQVPLHF.